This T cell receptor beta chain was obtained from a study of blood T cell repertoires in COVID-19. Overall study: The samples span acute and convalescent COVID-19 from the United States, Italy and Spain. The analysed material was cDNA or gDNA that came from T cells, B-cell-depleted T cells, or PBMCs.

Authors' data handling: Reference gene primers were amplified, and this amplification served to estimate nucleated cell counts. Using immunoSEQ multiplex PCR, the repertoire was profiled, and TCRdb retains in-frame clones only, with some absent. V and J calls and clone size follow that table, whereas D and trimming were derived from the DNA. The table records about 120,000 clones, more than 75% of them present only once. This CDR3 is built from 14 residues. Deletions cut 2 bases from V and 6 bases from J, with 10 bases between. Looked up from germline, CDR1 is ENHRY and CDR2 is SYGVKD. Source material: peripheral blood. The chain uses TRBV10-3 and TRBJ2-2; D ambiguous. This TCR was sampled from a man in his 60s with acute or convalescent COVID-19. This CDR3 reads CAISEISESGELFF. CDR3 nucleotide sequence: TGTGCCATCAGTGAGATTAGTGAGTCCGGGGAGCTGTTTTTT.